The 18 T cell receptor beta chains listed next were all sequenced from one sample in a study of control samples from healthy donors and cancer patients (dated by TCRdb to the early 2020s). Receptors were amplified or captured by the immunoSEQ multiplex PCR assay. TCRdb holds this immuneACCESS table with in-frame rearrangements only. Some clones are missing; in checked studies, unresolved V genes explain under half, and the rest has no known cause. Present in this sample are 150,000 to 200,000 clones, just over 90% of which were seen just once. The ten largest clones represent about 1.4% of the sample. Material: blood. The receptor source for this set is a man aged 25 to 45 in good health.

The J gene is TRBJ2-2, the V gene TRBV7-9, with 9 bases that match TRBD1. This CDR3 has 14 residues. CDR1 is SEHNR, CDR2 FQNEAQ, per germline (reference sequence). The junction had 5 bases not matched to a gene; V was cut back by 5 bases and J by 7 bases. CDR3 protein: CASSPTGQGGELFF. DNA of the CDR3: TGTGCCAGCAGCCCAACGGGACAGGGCGGGGAGCTGTTTTTT.

The rearrangement links TRBV9 to TRBJ1-1; tentative D call: TRBD1 (6 bases). Trimming left V 6 bases short and J 4 bases short, with 16 bases between. CDR3 length: 14 amino acids. CDR1 and CDR2 from the germline V gene are SGDLS and YYNGEE. CDR3 loop: CASIPRGRITEAFF. CDR3 sequence (DNA): TGTGCCAGCATCCCCCGGGGGCGGATCACTGAAGCTTTCTTT.

The chain has TRBV11-2 and TRBJ1-1; tentative D call: TRBD1 (5 bases). Germline CDR1 reads SGHAT; CDR2 reads FQNNGV. The V end lost 1 base, the J end lost 4 bases, and 10 bases lay between the germline ends. The CDR3 extends over 14 amino acids. The CDR3 DNA reads as TGTGCCAGCAGCTTAGTGGGAAGGGGCACTGAAGCTTTCTTT. This sequence encodes CASSLVGRGTEAFF.

V and J are TRBV15 and TRBJ2-5; D tentatively reads TRBD1 or TRBD2 (7 bases each). The CDR3 consists of 14 residues. The germline V gene has CDR1 LNHNV and CDR2 YYDKDF (reference sequence). Deletions cut 3 bases from V and 5 bases from J, with 13 bases between. The CDR3 protein is CATSSRGGMETQYF. CDR3 in DNA: TGTGCCACCAGCAGCAGGGGGGGGATGGAGACCCAGTACTTC. Filled out from reference TRBV15 and TRBJ2-5, the complete variable domain reads DAMVIQNPRYQVTQFGKPVTLSCSQTLNHNVMYWYQQKSSQAPKLLFHYYDKDFNNEADTPDNFQSRRPNTSFCFLDIRSPGLGDTAMYLCATSSRGGMETQYFGPGTRLLVL.

Note on this clone: The identical CDR3 is also encoded by other nucleotide sequences in the sample. The V gene is TRBV6-4, the J gene TRBJ1-1; possibly TRBD1 for D (5 bases). The germline V gene has CDR1 MRHNA and CDR2 SNTAGT. The CDR3 runs 13 residues. Trimming pared 6 bases from V and 0 bases from J, leaving 8 bases between. The CDR3 DNA is TGTGCCAGCAGCTTGACAGTGAACACTGAAGCTTTCTTT. Protein sequence: CASSLTVNTEAFF.

This chain connects TRBV6-5 to TRBJ2-3, with a possible D match to TRBD2 (5 bases). The V end lost 6 bases, the J end lost 5 bases, and 15 bases lay between the germline ends. Germline V lookup: CDR1 MNHEY, CDR2 SVGAGI. The CDR3 is 14 amino acids. The CDR3 DNA sequence: TGTGCCAGCAGGAACTTGCTCGGGATAGATACGCAGTATTTT. This gives the protein CASRNLLGIDTQYF.

The rearrangement joins TRBV5-1 to TRBJ2-7; possibly TRBD1 for D (6 bases). The CDR3 is 15 amino acids. The germline V gene has CDR1 SGHRS and CDR2 YFSETQ. V was trimmed by 2 bases and J by 5 bases, leaving 17 bases between them. The CDR3 region has the DNA TGCGCCAGCAGCTTCCCACAGGGTAGTATCGACGAGCAGTACTTC. It encodes CASSFPQGSIDEQYF.

The chain links TRBV9 to TRBJ1-6; no clear D. This CDR3 is 13 amino acids long. Germline values: CDR1 SGDLS, CDR2 YYNGEE. With 0 bases removed from V and 10 bases from J, the gap between germline ends came to 8 bases. This chain's CDR3 is CASSVETGSPLHF. The CDR3 nucleotides read TGTGCCAGCAGCGTAGAAACCGGATCACCCCTCCACTTT.

The genes are TRBV24-1 and TRBJ2-7; TRBD1 agrees at 8 bases. Germline V lookup: CDR1 KGHDR, CDR2 SFDVKD. The CDR3 totals 13 residues. The junction had 4 bases not matched to a gene; V was cut back by 7 bases and J by 3 bases. CDR3 sequence: CATRGQDNYEQYF. The CDR3 coding sequence is TGTGCCACCAGGGGACAGGACAACTACGAGCAGTACTTC.

In nucleotides, the CDR3 is TGTGCCAGTAGTAACCCGCGGGACAGTGGGACGAATGAAAAACTGTTTTTT. This translates into CASSNPRDSGTNEKLFF. The gene calls are TRBV19 and TRBJ1-4; TRBD1 agrees at 7 bases. Germline loops: CDR1 LNHDA, CDR2 SQIVND (reference sequence). After removal of 4 bases from V and 5 bases from J, the junction contained 13 bases not matched to a gene. This CDR3 region has 17 residues. The full variable domain, with the rest looked up from reference TRBV19 and TRBJ1-4, is DGGITQSPKYLFRKEGQNVTLSCEQNLNHDAMYWYRQDPGQGLRLIYYSQIVNDFQKGDIAEGYSVSREKKESFPLTVTSAQKNPTAFYLCASSNPRDSGTNEKLFFGSGTQLSVL.

The chain has TRBV4-1 and TRBJ2-1; 12 bases are a match to TRBD2. There are 16 residues in the CDR3. Per the germline V gene, CDR1 is MGHRA and CDR2 is YSYEKL. Trimming cost V 1 base and J 13 bases; bases outside gene matches: 11. The CDR3 DNA reads TGCGCCAGCAGCCAAGCCGCGACTAGCGGGAGTAATCTTCAGTTCTTC. Translating gives CASSQAATSGSNLQFF.

This chain joins TRBV4-3 and TRBJ1-1; 7 bases fit TRBD1. V was clipped by 5 bases and J by 1 base; unmatched bases: 7. The CDR3 sequence is 15 residues long. Germline assignment: CDR1 LGHNA and CDR2 YSLEER. The CDR3 DNA follows: TGCGCCAGCAGCGCCGGAGGGGGCTGGAACACTGAAGCTTTCTTT. Its protein product is CASSAGGGWNTEAFF.

The chain uses TRBV5-6 and TRBJ2-3; 9 bases align to TRBD2. From germline, CDR1 is SGHDT and CDR2 YYEEEE. The trim removed 0 bases at V and 4 bases at J, leaving 9 bases unmatched. The CDR3 contains 17 residues. The CDR3 region is CASSLANRGRASDTQYF. DNA for the CDR3: TGTGCCAGCAGCTTGGCCAACCGCGGGAGGGCCTCAGATACGCAGTATTTT.

The rearrangement uses TRBV3-1 (or the pseudogene TRBV3-2) and TRBJ2-2; the match to TRBD2 covers 9 bases. The CDR3 is 20 residues long. Germline CDR1 and CDR2: LGHDT and YNNKEL (reference sequence). The junction had 15 bases not matched to a gene; V was cut back by 0 bases and J by 4 bases. This CDR3 reads CASSQDLGSGSLRGTGELFF. The CDR3 DNA follows: TGTGCCAGCAGCCAAGATCTGGGTAGCGGGAGCCTTCGTGGCACCGGGGAGCTGTTTTTT.

This chain uses TRBV27 with TRBJ2-1, with TRBD2 matching 9 bases. The CDR3 contains 15 residues. CDR1 and CDR2 from the germline V gene are MNHEY and SMNVEV (reference sequence). With V trimmed by 8 bases and J by 4 bases, 9 bases remained unmatched. CDR3: CASRLMGLAYNEQFF. The DNA for the CDR3 is TGTGCCAGCCGCTTGATGGGACTAGCTTACAATGAGCAGTTCTTC.

This chain joins TRBV10-2 and TRBJ2-1; D possibly corresponds to TRBD1 (5 bases). Germline CDR1 reads WSHSY; CDR2 reads SAAADI. The CDR3 totals 16 residues. Trimming took 0 bases from V and 0 from J, leaving 9 bases between them. The CDR3 sequence: CASSESRASSYNEQFF. CDR3 sequence (DNA): TGCGCCAGCAGTGAGTCCAGGGCGAGCTCCTACAATGAGCAGTTCTTC.

The chain recombines TRBV4-3 with TRBJ1-4; TRBD1 might be the D (5 bases). The CDR3 runs 16 residues. Per germline, CDR1 LGHNA and CDR2 YSLEER. The V and J ends lost 0 bases and 8 bases respectively, with 16 bases between them. The CDR3 nucleotides read TGCGCCAGCAGCCAAGATCTTTCAGGGATGGACGAAAAACTGTTTTTT. Its protein is CASSQDLSGMDEKLFF.

This clone was recorded a few times. This sequence joins TRBV28 and TRBJ2-7; 9 bases map to TRBD2. V shed 5 bases, J shed 4 bases, and the junction held 15 bases outside the gene matches. The length of the CDR3 is 17 residues. Germline loops: CDR1 MDHEN, CDR2 SYDVKM. In nucleotides, the CDR3 is TGTGCCAGCAGTCTTCGGGGAATGGCGGGAGGGCGGTACGAGCAGTACTTC. It is translated as CASSLRGMAGGRYEQYF.